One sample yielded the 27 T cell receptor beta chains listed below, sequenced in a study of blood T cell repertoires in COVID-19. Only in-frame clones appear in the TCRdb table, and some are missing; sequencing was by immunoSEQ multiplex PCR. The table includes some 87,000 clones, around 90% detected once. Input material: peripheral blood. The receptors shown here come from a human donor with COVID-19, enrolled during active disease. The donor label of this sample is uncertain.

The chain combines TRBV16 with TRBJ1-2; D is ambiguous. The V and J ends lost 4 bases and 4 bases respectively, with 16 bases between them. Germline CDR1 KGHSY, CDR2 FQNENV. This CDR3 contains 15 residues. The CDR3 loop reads CASSPLGAERYGYTF. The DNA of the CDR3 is TGTGCCAGCAGCCCCCTCGGCGCGGAGCGCTATGGCTACACCTTC.

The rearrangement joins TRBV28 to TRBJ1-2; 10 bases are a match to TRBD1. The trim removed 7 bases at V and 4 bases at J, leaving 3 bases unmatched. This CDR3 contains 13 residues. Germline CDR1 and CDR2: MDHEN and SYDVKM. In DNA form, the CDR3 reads TGTGCCAGCAAGGGACAGGGGCCCTATGGCTACACCTTC. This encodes CASKGQGPYGYTF.

CDR3 loop: CASSRPRTERFTNTEAFF. Here the CDR3 DNA reads TGTGCCAGCAGTCGACCTAGGACAGAAAGGTTCACGAACACTGAAGCTTTCTTT. The chain employs TRBV7-2 and TRBJ1-1; a weak D match, TRBD1 (6 bases). Trimming cost V 6 bases and J 1 base, with 24 bases left between them. Per germline, CDR1 SGHTA and CDR2 FQGNSA. The CDR3 totals 18 residues.

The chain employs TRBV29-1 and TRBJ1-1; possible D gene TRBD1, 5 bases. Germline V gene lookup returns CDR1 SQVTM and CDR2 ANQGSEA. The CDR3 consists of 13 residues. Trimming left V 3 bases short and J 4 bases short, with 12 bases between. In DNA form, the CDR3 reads TGCAGCGTTGAGCAGGGTGGTGGCACTGAAGCTTTCTTT. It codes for CSVEQGGGTEAFF.

The CDR3 reads CASSRQGIYGYTF. CDR3 nucleotide sequence: TGTGCCAGCAGTCGACAGGGGATCTATGGCTACACCTTC. This sequence joins TRBV5-5 and TRBJ1-2, with 8 bases matching TRBD1. This CDR3 has 13 residues. With V trimmed by 5 bases and J by 4 bases, 4 bases remained unmatched. Germline assignment: CDR1 SGHKS and CDR2 YYEKEE (reference sequence).

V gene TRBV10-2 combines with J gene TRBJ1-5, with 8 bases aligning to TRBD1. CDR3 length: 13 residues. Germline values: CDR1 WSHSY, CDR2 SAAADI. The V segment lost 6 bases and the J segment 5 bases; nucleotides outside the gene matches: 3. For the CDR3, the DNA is TGCGCCAGCAGAGAGACAGGGGATCAGCCCCAGCATTTT. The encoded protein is CASRETGDQPQHF.

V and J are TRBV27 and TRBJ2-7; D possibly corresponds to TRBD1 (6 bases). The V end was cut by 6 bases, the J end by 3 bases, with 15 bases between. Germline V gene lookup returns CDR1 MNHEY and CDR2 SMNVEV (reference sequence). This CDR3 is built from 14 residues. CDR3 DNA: TGTGCCAGCAGCCCCCGGGACATTGTCTACGAGCAGTACTTC. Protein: CASSPRDIVYEQYF.

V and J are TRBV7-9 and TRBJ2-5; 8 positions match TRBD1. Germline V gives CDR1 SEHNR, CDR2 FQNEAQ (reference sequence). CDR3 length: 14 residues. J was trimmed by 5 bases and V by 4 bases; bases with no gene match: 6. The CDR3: CASSSRTGWETQYF. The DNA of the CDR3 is TGTGCCAGCAGCTCCCGGACAGGGTGGGAGACCCAGTACTTC.

The DNA for the CDR3 is TGTGCCAGCAGCCACACGCCGGGGGAAATTAATGAAAAACTGTTTTTT. Its protein is CASSHTPGEINEKLFF. This rearrangement joins TRBV3-1 (or the pseudogene TRBV3-2) to TRBJ1-4, with D perhaps TRBD1 (5 bases). This CDR3 has 16 residues. Trimming stripped 3 bases from V and 4 bases from J, with 15 bases between. CDR1 and CDR2 (germline): LGHDT, YNNKEL (reference sequence).

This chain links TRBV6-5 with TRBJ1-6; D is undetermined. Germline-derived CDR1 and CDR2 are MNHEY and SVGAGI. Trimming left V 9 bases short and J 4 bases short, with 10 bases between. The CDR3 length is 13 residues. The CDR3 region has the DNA TGTGCCAGTAGGACTGATTATAATTCACCCCTCCACTTT. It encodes CASRTDYNSPLHF.

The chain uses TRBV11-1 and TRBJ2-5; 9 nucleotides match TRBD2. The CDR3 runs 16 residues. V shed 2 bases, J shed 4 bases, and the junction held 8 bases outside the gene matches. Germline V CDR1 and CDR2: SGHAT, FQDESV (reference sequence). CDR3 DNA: TGTGCCAGCAGCTTAAGTAGCGGGGGATTGGGAGAGACCCAGTACTTC. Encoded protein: CASSLSSGGLGETQYF.

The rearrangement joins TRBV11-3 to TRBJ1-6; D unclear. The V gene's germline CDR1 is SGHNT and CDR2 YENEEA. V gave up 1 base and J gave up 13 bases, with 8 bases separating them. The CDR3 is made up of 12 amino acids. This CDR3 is CASSLVSAPLHF. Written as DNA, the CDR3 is TGTGCCAGCAGCTTAGTCAGCGCCCCCCTCCACTTT. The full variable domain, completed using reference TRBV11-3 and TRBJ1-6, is EAGVVQSPRYKIIEKKQPVAFWCNPISGHNTLYWYLQNLGQGPELLIRYENEEAVDDSQLPKDRFSAERLKGVDSTLKIQPAELGDSAVYLCASSLVSAPLHFGNGTRLTVT.

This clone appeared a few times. CDR3 in DNA: TGTGCCAGCAGTGATATTTGGGGCCCCGGTGAGCAGTTCTTC. As protein: CASSDIWGPGEQFF. The chain employs TRBV2 and TRBJ2-1, with D possibly TRBD1 on 5 matching bases. Trimming shortened V by 3 bases and J by 9 bases, and 15 bases separated the two germline ends. CDR3 size: 14 residues. The germline gives CDR1 SNHLY, CDR2 FYNNEI. Full variable domain (missing parts from reference TRBV2 and TRBJ2-1): EPEVTQTPSHQVTQMGQEVILRCVPISNHLYFYWYRQILGQKVEFLVSFYNNEISEKSEIFDDQFSVERPDGSNFTLKIRSTKLEDSAMYFCASSDIWGPGEQFFGPGTRLTVL.

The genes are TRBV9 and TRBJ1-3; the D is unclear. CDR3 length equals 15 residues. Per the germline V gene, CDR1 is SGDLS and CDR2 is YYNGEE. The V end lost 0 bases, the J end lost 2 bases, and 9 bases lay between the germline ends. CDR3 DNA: TGTGCCAGCAGCGTAGGAGGGAATACTGGAAACACCATATATTTT. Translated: CASSVGGNTGNTIYF.

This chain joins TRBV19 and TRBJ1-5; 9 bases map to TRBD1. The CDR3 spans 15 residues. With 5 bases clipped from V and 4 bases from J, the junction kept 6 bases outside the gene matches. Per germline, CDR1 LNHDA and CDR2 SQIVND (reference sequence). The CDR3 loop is CASSRQGGSNQPQHF. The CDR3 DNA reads TGTGCCAGTAGTCGACAGGGGGGAAGTAATCAGCCCCAGCATTTT.

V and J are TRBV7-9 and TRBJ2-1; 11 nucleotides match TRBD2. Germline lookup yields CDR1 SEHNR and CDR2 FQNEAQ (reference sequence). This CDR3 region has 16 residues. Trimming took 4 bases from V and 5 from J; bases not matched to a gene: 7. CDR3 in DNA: TGTGCCAGCAGCTCCGGGACTAGCGGTATAAACAATGAGCAGTTCTTC. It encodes CASSSGTSGINNEQFF.

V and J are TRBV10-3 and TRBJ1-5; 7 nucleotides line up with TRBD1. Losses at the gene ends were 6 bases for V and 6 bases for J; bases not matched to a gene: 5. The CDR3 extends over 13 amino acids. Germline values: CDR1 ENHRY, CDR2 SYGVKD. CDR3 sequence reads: CAIRGTDGQPQHF. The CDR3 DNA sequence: TGTGCCATCAGAGGGACAGACGGTCAGCCCCAGCATTTT.

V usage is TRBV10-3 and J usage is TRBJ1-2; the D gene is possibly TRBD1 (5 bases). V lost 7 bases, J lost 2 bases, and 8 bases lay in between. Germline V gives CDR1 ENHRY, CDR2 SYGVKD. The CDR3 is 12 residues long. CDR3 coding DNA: TGTGCCATCACCTCAGGGAACTATGGCTACACCTTC. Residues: CAITSGNYGYTF.

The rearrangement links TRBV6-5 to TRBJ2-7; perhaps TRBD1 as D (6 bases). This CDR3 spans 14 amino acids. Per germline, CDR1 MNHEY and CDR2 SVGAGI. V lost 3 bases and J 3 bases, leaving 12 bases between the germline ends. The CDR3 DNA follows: TGTGCCAGCAGTTATAGGGACACCCGCTACGAGCAGTACTTC. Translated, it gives CASSYRDTRYEQYF.

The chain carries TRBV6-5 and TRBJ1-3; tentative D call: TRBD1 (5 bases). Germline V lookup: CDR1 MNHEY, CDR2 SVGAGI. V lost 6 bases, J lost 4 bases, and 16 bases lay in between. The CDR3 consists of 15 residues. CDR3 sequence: CASRAWGEDGNTIYF. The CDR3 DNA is TGTGCCAGCAGGGCCTGGGGGGAGGACGGAAACACCATATATTTT.

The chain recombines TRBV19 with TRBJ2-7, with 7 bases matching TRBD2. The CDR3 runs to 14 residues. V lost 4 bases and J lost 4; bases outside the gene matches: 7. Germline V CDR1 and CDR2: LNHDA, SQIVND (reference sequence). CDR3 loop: CASSTPGLQYEQYF. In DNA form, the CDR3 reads TGTGCCAGTAGTACACCGGGACTACAGTACGAGCAGTACTTC.

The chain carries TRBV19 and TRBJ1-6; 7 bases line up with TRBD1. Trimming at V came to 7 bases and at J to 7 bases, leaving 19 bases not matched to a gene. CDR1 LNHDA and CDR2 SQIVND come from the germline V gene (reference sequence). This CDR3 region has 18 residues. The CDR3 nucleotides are TGTGCCAGTAACTCGGTACAGGGGCTCCATCGCCCCAATTCACCCCTCCACTTT. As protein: CASNSVQGLHRPNSPLHF.

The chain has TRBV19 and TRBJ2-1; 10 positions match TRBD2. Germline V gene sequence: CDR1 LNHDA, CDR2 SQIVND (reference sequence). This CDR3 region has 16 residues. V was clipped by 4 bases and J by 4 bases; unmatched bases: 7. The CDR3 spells CASSNLAGGSYNEQFF. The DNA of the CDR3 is TGTGCCAGTAGTAACTTAGCGGGAGGCTCGTACAATGAGCAGTTCTTC.

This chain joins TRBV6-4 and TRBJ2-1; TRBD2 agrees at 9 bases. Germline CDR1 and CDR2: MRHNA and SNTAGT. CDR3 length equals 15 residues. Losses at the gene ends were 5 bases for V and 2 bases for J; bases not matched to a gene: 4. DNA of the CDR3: TGTGCCAGCAGTAAAGCGGGGGGAACCTACAATGAGCAGTTCTTC. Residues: CASSKAGGTYNEQFF.

DNA of the CDR3: TGTGCCAGCAGCTTGGACAGGGCTAACTATGGCTACACCTTC. This translates into CASSLDRANYGYTF. The chain recombines TRBV5-4 with TRBJ1-2; perhaps TRBD1 as D (6 bases). This CDR3 is 14 amino acids long. Germline V gene data show CDR1 as SGHNT and CDR2 as YYREEE (reference sequence). V gave up 0 bases and J gave up 0 bases, with 6 bases separating them.

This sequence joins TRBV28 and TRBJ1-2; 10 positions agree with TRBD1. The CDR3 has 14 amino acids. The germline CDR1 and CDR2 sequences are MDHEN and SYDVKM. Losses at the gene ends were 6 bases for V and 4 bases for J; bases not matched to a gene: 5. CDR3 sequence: CASRGQGLGYGYTF. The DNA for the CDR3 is TGTGCCAGCAGGGGACAGGGGCTCGGCTATGGCTACACCTTC.

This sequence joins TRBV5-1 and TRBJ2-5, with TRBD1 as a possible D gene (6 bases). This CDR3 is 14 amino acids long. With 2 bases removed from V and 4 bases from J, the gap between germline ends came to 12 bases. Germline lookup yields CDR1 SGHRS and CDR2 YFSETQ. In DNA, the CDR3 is TGCGCCAGCAGCTTAGGACAGATGATAGAGACCCAGTACTTC. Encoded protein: CASSLGQMIETQYF.